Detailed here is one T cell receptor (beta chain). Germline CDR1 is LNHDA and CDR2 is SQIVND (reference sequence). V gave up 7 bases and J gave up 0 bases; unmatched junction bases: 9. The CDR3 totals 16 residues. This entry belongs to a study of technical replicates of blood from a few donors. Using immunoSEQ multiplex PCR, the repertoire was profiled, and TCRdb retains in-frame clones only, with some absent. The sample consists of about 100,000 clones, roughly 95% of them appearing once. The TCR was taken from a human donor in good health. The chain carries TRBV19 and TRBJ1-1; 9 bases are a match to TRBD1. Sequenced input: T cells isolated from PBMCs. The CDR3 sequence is CASNSLDRGLNTEAFF. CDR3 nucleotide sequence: TGTGCCAGTAATTCCTTGGACAGGGGCTTGAACACTGAAGCTTTCTTT.